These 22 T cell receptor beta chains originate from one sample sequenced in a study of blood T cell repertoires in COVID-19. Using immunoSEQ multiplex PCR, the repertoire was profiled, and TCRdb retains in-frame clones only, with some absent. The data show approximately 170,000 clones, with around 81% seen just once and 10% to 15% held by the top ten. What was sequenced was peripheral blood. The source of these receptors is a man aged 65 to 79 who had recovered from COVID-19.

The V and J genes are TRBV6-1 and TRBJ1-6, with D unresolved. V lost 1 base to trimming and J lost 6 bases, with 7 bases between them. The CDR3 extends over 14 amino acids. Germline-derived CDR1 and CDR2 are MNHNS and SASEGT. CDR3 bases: TGTGCCAGCAGTGAAGTACCCAGTAATTCACCCCTCCACTTT. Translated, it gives CASSEVPSNSPLHF.

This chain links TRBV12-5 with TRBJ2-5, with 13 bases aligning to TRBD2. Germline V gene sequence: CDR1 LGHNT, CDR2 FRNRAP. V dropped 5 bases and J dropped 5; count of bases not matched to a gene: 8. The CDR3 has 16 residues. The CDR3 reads CASGPGLAGVGETQYF. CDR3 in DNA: TGTGCTAGTGGTCCAGGACTAGCGGGAGTGGGGGAGACCCAGTACTTC.

This CDR3 reads CASSPTGQGTDTQYF. The CDR3 bases are TGTGCCAGCTCACCGACGGGACAGGGGACAGATACGCAGTATTTT. This chain joins TRBV18 and TRBJ2-3; 10 bases agree with TRBD1. The CDR3 is 15 residues long. The V and J ends lost 3 bases and 3 bases, in that order; junction bases with no gene match: 3. CDR1 is KGHSH and CDR2 is LQKENI in the germline V gene.

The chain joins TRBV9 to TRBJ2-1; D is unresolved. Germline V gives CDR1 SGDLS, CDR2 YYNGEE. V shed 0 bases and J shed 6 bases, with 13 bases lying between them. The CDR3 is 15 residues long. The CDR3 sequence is CASSVEVGASNEQFF. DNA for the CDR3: TGTGCCAGCAGCGTAGAAGTTGGAGCCAGCAATGAGCAGTTCTTC.

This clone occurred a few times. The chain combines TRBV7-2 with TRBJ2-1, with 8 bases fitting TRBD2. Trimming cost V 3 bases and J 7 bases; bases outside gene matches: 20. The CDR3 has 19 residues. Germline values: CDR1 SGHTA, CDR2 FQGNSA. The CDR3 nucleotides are TGTGCCAGCAGCTTGTCTTTAAGTCAGAAGCGGGAGATATGGAATGAGCAGTTCTTC. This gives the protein CASSLSLSQKREIWNEQFF.

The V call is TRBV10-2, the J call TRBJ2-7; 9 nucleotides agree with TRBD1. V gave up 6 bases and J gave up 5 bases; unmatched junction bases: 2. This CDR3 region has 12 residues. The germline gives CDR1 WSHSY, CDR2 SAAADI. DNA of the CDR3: TGCGCCAGCAGAGGGGACAGGGACGAGCAGTACTTC. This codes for CASRGDRDEQYF.

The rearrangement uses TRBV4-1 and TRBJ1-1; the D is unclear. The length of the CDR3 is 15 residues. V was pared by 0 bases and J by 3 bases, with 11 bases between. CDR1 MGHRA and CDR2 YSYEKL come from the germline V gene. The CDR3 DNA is TGCGCCAGCAGCCAAGATATGGGCAGGTACACTGAAGCTTTCTTT. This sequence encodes CASSQDMGRYTEAFF.

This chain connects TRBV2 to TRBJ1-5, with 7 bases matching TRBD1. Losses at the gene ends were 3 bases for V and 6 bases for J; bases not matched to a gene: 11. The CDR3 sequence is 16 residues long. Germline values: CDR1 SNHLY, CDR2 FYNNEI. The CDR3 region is CASSEDATGSGQPQHF. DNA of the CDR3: TGTGCCAGCAGTGAGGACGCGACAGGGAGTGGTCAGCCCCAGCATTTT. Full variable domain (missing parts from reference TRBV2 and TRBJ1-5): EPEVTQTPSHQVTQMGQEVILRCVPISNHLYFYWYRQILGQKVEFLVSFYNNEISEKSEIFDDQFSVERPDGSNFTLKIRSTKLEDSAMYFCASSEDATGSGQPQHFGDGTRLSIL.

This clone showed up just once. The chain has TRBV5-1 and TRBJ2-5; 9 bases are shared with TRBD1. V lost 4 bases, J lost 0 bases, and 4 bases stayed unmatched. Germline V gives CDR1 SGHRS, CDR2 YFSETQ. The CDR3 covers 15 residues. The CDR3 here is CASSGTGYYQETQYF. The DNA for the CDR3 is TGCGCCAGCAGCGGGACAGGGTATTACCAAGAGACCCAGTACTTC.

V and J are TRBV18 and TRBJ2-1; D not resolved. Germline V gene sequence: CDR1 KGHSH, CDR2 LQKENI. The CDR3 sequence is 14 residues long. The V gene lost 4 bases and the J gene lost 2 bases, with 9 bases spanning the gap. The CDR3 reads CASSLTVTYNEQFF. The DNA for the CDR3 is TGTGCCAGCTCACTTACAGTTACCTACAATGAGCAGTTCTTC.

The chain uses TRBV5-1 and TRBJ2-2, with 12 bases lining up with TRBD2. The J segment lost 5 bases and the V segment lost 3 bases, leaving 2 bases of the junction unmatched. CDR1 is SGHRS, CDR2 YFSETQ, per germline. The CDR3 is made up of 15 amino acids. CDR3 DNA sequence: TGCGCCAGCAGCTCCGGGACTAGCGGGACCGGGGAGCTGTTTTTT. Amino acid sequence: CASSSGTSGTGELFF.

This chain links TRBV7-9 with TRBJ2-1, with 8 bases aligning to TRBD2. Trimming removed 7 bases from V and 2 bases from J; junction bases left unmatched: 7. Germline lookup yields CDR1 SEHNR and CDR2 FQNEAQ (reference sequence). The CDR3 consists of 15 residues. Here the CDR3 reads CASTLSGSAYNEQFF. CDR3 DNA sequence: TGTGCCAGCACCCTCAGCGGGAGTGCCTACAATGAGCAGTTCTTC.

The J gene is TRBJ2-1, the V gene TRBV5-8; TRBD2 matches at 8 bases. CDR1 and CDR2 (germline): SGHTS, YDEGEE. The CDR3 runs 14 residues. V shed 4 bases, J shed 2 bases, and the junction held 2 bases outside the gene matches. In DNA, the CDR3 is TGTGCCAGCAGCACGGGACTAGCCTACAATGAGCAGTTCTTC. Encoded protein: CASSTGLAYNEQFF.

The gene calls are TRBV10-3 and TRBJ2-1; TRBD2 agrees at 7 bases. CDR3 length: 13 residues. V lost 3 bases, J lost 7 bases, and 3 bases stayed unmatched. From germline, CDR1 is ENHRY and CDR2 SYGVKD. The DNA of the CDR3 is TGTGCCATCAGTGACCGGGGGGAAAATGAGCAGTTCTTC. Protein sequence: CAISDRGENEQFF.

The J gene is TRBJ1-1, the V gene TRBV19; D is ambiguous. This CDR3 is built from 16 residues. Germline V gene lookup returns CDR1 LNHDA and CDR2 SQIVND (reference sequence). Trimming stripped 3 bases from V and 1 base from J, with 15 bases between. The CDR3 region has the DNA TGTGCCAGTAGTATCTTTATCCCGGGTACGAACACTGAAGCTTTCTTT. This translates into CASSIFIPGTNTEAFF.

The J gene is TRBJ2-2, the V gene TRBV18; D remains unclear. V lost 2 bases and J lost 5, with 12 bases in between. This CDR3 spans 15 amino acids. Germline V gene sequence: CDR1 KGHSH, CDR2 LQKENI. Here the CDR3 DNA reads TGTGCCAGCTCACCATCGGGTCTAAATACCGGGGAGCTGTTTTTT. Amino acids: CASSPSGLNTGELFF.

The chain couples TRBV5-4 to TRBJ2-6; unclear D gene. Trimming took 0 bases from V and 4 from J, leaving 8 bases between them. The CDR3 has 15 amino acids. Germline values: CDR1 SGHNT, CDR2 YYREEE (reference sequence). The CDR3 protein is CASSLDGPGANVLTF. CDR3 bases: TGTGCCAGCAGCTTGGATGGGCCAGGGGCCAACGTCCTGACTTTC.

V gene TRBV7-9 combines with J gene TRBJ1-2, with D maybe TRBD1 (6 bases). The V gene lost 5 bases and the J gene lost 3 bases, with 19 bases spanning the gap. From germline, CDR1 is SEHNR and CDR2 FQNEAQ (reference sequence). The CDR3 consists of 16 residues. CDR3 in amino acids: CASSPRNREDDYGYTF. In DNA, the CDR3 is TGTGCCAGCAGCCCGAGAAACAGGGAAGATGACTATGGCTACACCTTC.

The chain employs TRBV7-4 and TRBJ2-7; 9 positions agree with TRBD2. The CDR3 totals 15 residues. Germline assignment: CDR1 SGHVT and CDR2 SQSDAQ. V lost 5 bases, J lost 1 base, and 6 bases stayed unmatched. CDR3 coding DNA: TGTGCCAGCAGCCCCCCAGGACTAGCGTCCTACGAGCAGTACTTC. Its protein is CASSPPGLASYEQYF.

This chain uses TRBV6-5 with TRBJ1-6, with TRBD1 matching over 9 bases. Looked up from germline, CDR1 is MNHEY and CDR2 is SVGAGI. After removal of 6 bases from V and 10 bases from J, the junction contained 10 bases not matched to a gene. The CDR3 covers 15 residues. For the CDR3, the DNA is TGTGCCAGCAGCCGAGGGACAGGGATCGAGTCACCCCTCCACTTT. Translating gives CASSRGTGIESPLHF.

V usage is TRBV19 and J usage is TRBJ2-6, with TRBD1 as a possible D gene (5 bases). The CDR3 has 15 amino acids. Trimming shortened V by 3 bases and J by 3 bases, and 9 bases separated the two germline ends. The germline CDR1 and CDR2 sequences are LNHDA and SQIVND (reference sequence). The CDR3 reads CASSILQGGANVLTF. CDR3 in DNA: TGTGCCAGTAGTATTCTTCAGGGTGGGGCCAACGTCCTGACTTTC.

The CDR3 coding sequence is TGTGCCAGCAGCGTAGATGTACAGTCCAAAAACATTCAGTACTTC. It yields the protein CASSVDVQSKNIQYF. The V and J genes are TRBV9 and TRBJ2-4; D ambiguous. Deletions cut 0 bases from V and 2 bases from J, with 9 bases between. This CDR3 is built from 15 residues. Germline CDR1 and CDR2: SGDLS and YYNGEE.